The 18 T cell receptor beta chains listed next were all sequenced from one sample in a study of blood T cell repertoires in COVID-19. Profiled with immunoSEQ multiplex PCR; TCRdb holds only in-frame clones, not every one. The sample lists about 81,000 clones; around 85% were seen once. What was sequenced was peripheral blood. The receptors derive from a woman in her seventies with acute or convalescent COVID-19.

The chain has TRBV19 and TRBJ2-2; 12 bases agree with TRBD1. Trimming took 1 base from V and 2 from J; bases not matched to a gene: 8. The CDR3 is 19 residues long. In germline, CDR1 is LNHDA, CDR2 SQIVND (reference sequence). As DNA, the CDR3 is TGTGCCAGTAGTATAGTTATCGGGACAGGGGGCATCAACACCGGGGAGCTGTTTTTT. This gives the protein CASSIVIGTGGINTGELFF.

The rearrangement links TRBV4-1 to TRBJ1-6; maybe TRBD1 (5 bases). The CDR3 has 18 residues. V was cut by 1 base and J by 0 bases, with 13 bases left in between. Germline CDR1 and CDR2: MGHRA and YSYEKL. The CDR3 here is CASSQGRQSSSYNSPLHF. CDR3 bases: TGCGCCAGCAGCCAAGGTAGACAGTCGAGCTCCTATAATTCACCCCTCCACTTT.

This chain links TRBV7-9 with TRBJ2-1; D not resolved. Trimming pared 5 bases from V and 7 bases from J, leaving 18 bases between. The germline V gene has CDR1 SEHNR and CDR2 FQNEAQ (reference sequence). The CDR3 runs to 15 residues. CDR3 protein: CASSPLTIEKNEQFF. CDR3 sequence (DNA): TGTGCCAGCAGCCCCCTAACTATAGAAAAGAATGAGCAGTTCTTC.

This CDR3 reads CASSASGQSVTF. In nucleotides, the CDR3 is TGTGCCAGCAGCGCCTCGGGACAGTCGGTCACCTTC. The chain uses TRBV11-1 and TRBJ1-2; 7 nucleotides line up with TRBD1. Germline CDR1 is SGHAT and CDR2 is FQDESV (reference sequence). The V gene end was trimmed by 5 bases and the J gene end by 13 bases; junction bases not matched to a gene: 10. The length of the CDR3 is 12 residues. Full variable domain (outside the CDR3, taken from reference TRBV11-1 and TRBJ1-2): EAEVAQSPRYKITEKSQAVAFWCDPISGHATLYWYRQILGQGPELLVQFQDESVVDDSQLPKDRFSAERLKGVDSTLKIQPAELGDSAMYLCASSASGQSVTFGSGTRLTVV.

The genes are TRBV2 and TRBJ2-2; D may be TRBD2 (6 bases). The V end lost 1 base, the J end lost 1 base, and 7 bases lay between the germline ends. The CDR3 spans 15 residues. Germline CDR1 reads SNHLY; CDR2 reads FYNNEI. The CDR3 DNA reads TGTGCCAGCAGTGAAGGAGCGGGGAACACCGGGGAGCTGTTTTTT. This translates into CASSEGAGNTGELFF.

The chain combines TRBV4-2 with TRBJ2-5; TRBD2 matches at 8 bases. CDR1 is LGHNA and CDR2 is YNFKEQ in the germline V gene. V shed 1 base and J 4 bases; nucleotides not matched to a gene: 8. This CDR3 has 16 amino acids. CDR3 DNA: TGTGCCAGCAGCCAAGTTACGGGGGGGGCAGTAGAGACCCAGTACTTC. Protein product: CASSQVTGGAVETQYF.

The count of this clone is one. One end of the junction fails to match germline, which may point to a read error. The CDR3 DNA sequence: TGTGCCAGCAGCCTTGGGCGTTACTTC. Protein: CASSLGRYF. This chain connects TRBV11-3 to TRBJ1-2; the D is unclear. The CDR3 runs 9 residues. Germline V gene sequence: CDR1 SGHNT, CDR2 YENEEA.

V gene TRBV6-1 combines with J gene TRBJ2-7, with D perhaps TRBD1 (5 bases). Germline assignment: CDR1 MNHNS and CDR2 SASEGT. The CDR3 covers 14 residues. V was pared by 0 bases and J by 1 base, with 7 bases between. CDR3 protein: CASSEAPGSYEQYV. CDR3 coding DNA: TGTGCCAGCAGTGAAGCCCCAGGGTCCTACGAGCAGTACGTC.

The chain has TRBV7-9 and TRBJ2-7; D is unresolved. The V end was cut by 3 bases, the J end by 3 bases, with 6 bases between. The CDR3 covers 12 residues. Germline V gives CDR1 SEHNR, CDR2 FQNEAQ (reference sequence). CDR3 in amino acids: CASSFGSYEQYV. DNA of the CDR3: TGTGCCAGCAGCTTTGGCAGCTACGAGCAGTACGTC.

This clone was counted between two and nine times. The chain uses TRBV5-1 and TRBJ2-2, with TRBD2 identical over 8 bases. V lost 1 base, J lost 3 bases, and 5 bases stayed unmatched. The CDR3 contains 16 residues. CDR1 SGHRS and CDR2 YFSETQ come from the germline V gene. The CDR3, as DNA: TGCGCCAGCAGCTTGTACGGGGGGGCCGACACCGGGGAGCTGTTTTTT. Encoded protein: CASSLYGGADTGELFF.

The rearrangement uses TRBV4-3 and TRBJ1-6; 7 nucleotides line up with TRBD1. CDR1 and CDR2 (germline): LGHNA, YSLEER. The CDR3 extends over 16 amino acids. V shed 4 bases, J shed 5 bases, and the junction held 8 bases outside the gene matches. This CDR3 reads CASSLDRGQNNSPLHF. The CDR3 coding sequence is TGCGCCAGCAGCCTCGACCGGGGACAGAATAATTCACCCCTCCACTTT.

The chain employs TRBV27 and TRBJ1-4; D ambiguous. CDR1 is MNHEY, CDR2 SMNVEV, per germline (reference sequence). The CDR3 extends over 12 amino acids. V dropped 4 bases and J dropped 6 bases, with 6 bases sitting between them. The CDR3 nucleotides read TGTGCCAGCAGTTCCCGAGATGAAAAACTGTTTTTT. Its protein is CASSSRDEKLFF.

This sequence joins TRBV9 and TRBJ2-3; 10 nucleotides agree with TRBD2. The CDR3 sequence is 17 residues long. Trimming cost V 2 bases and J 2 bases; bases outside gene matches: 8. The germline CDR1 and CDR2 sequences are SGDLS and YYNGEE. CDR3 sequence reads: CASSVPLAGEITDTQYF. In DNA, the CDR3 is TGTGCCAGCAGCGTTCCTCTAGCGGGGGAAATCACAGATACGCAGTATTTT.

The chain is built from TRBV2 and TRBJ1-1; D possibly corresponds to TRBD1 (6 bases). V lost 3 bases and J 1 base, leaving 12 bases between the germline ends. The length of the CDR3 is 15 residues. Germline V CDR1 and CDR2: SNHLY, FYNNEI. The CDR3 sequence is CASSDRGAGNTEAFF. The CDR3 nucleotides are TGTGCCAGCAGTGATCGGGGGGCGGGGAACACTGAAGCTTTCTTT.

This clone was observed a few times. V is TRBV7-9 and J is TRBJ1-1; D uncertain. The CDR3 is 11 residues long. The ends were cut back, 8 bases at V and 1 base at J, with 5 bases in the middle. Germline V lookup: CDR1 SEHNR, CDR2 FQNEAQ (reference sequence). CDR3 DNA: TGTGCCAGCGGGAGGAACACTGAAGCTTTCTTT. Translated: CASGRNTEAFF.

The V and J genes are TRBV6-4 and TRBJ1-6, with TRBD1 identical over 10 bases. Germline CDR1 is MRHNA and CDR2 is SNTAGT. V trimming: 5 bases; J trimming: 8 bases; junction bases outside the gene matches: 3. This CDR3 is built from 14 residues. CDR3 bases: TGTGCCAGCAGTTCCGGGACAGGGGATTCACCCCTCCACTTT. Translation gives CASSSGTGDSPLHF.

The CDR3 sequence is CASSSQTSGGLGTGELFF. In nucleotides, the CDR3 is TGTGCCAGCAGCTCCCAGACTAGCGGGGGGCTGGGAACCGGGGAGCTGTTTTTT. The chain has TRBV7-6 and TRBJ2-2, with 13 bases matching TRBD2. The germline CDR1 and CDR2 sequences are SGHVS and FNYEAQ. The ends lost 4 bases at V and 5 bases at J; junction bases unmatched: 10. The CDR3 length is 18 residues.

This sequence joins TRBV10-3 and TRBJ2-2, with 9 nucleotides matching TRBD1. Germline values: CDR1 ENHRY, CDR2 SYGVKD. The CDR3 covers 15 residues. Germline trimming cut 6 bases from V and 3 bases from J; bases unmatched to any gene: 5. CDR3 nucleotide sequence: TGTGCCATCAGGGGGACAGGGACCGACACCGGGGAGCTGTTTTTT. Translating it yields CAIRGTGTDTGELFF.